These 32 T cell receptor beta chains came from one sample sequenced in a study of early T cells in non-severe SARS-CoV-2 infection. One entry per CDR3 protein results from TCRdb running MiXCR on the 5' RACE reads. This table holds 15,000 to 20,000 distinct CDR3 sequences, about 5% found once. The sample was whole blood, taken at baseline. These receptors all stem from an adult who was a healthcare worker with PCR-confirmed SARS-CoV-2 infection or an uninfected control (not recorded which).

This clonotype was observed many times. This rearrangement joins TRBV5-1 to TRBJ2-1; 7 nucleotides agree with TRBD2. The CDR3 length is 15 residues. The V gene's germline CDR1 is SGHRS and CDR2 YFSETQ. The junction had 7 bases not matched to a gene; V was cut back by 2 bases and J by 5 bases. For the CDR3, the DNA is TGCGCCAGCAGCTTAACCAGCGGGGATCACAATGAGCAGTTCTTC. Protein: CASSLTSGDHNEQFF. The complete variable domain, with remaining parts taken from reference TRBV5-1 and TRBJ2-1, reads KAGVTQTPRYLIKTRGQQVTLSCSPISGHRSVSWYQQTPGQGLQFLFEYFSETQRNKGNFPGRFSGRQFSNSRSEMNVSTLELGDSALYLCASSLTSGDHNEQFFGPGTRLTVL.

This clonotype occurred many times. J is TRBJ2-1 and V is TRBV10-1; possible D gene TRBD1, 6 bases. The CDR3 covers 13 residues. CDR1 and CDR2 (germline): WNHNN, SYGVQD (reference sequence). V was clipped by 7 bases and J by 7 bases, with 14 bases between them. In DNA form, the CDR3 reads TGCGCCAGCATCGACAGGAGCGAGAATGAGCAGTTCTTC. The encoded protein is CASIDRSENEQFF.

CDR3 in DNA: TGCGCCAGCAGTAGGGACGGACAGGAGGGAGGCTATGGCTACACCTTC. It yields the protein CASSRDGQEGGYGYTF. The rearrangement uses TRBV5-1 and TRBJ1-2, with 7 positions matching TRBD1. V dropped 5 bases and J dropped 4; count of bases not matched to a gene: 14. Per the germline V gene, CDR1 is SGHRS and CDR2 is YFSETQ. The CDR3 length is 16 residues.

This clonotype has ten or more counts. The rearrangement links TRBV12-3 or TRBV12-4 to TRBJ1-1; 10 bases line up with TRBD1. CDR3 length: 17 amino acids. V dropped 3 bases and J dropped 3; count of bases not matched to a gene: 10. CDR3 sequence: CASSFRATGGEDTEAFF. The CDR3 bases are TGTGCCAGCAGTTTTCGCGCGACAGGGGGCGAAGACACTGAAGCTTTCTTT.

This clonotype appeared a few times. This chain connects TRBV19 to TRBJ2-3; 7 nucleotides match TRBD2. The length of the CDR3 is 17 residues. Germline CDR1 reads LNHDA; CDR2 reads SQIVND (reference sequence). V gave up 1 base and J gave up 2 bases; unmatched junction bases: 9. For the CDR3, the DNA is TGTGCCAGTAGTATAGGCATCTGGCGGGGGACCACAGATACGCAGTATTTT. This encodes CASSIGIWRGTTDTQYF.

This clonotype occurred many times. V and J are TRBV5-1 and TRBJ1-2, with D tentatively TRBD1 (5 bases). The CDR3 covers 15 residues. The V gene lost 1 base and the J gene lost 8 bases, with 18 bases spanning the gap. Per the germline V gene, CDR1 is SGHRS and CDR2 is YFSETQ. The CDR3 reads CASSLTGDGGEGYTF. The CDR3, as DNA: TGCGCCAGCAGCTTGACTGGGGACGGGGGAGAAGGCTACACCTTC.

The chain carries TRBV4-2 and TRBJ1-3; D ambiguous. The germline V gene encodes CDR1 LGHNA and CDR2 YNFKEQ. The CDR3 contains 16 residues. V was cut by 2 bases and J by 0 bases, with 11 bases left in between. The CDR3 sequence: CASSQSTGVSGNTIYF. The CDR3 bases are TGTGCCAGCAGCCAATCTACTGGAGTCTCTGGAAACACCATATATTTT.

This clonotype was seen at least ten times. The chain has TRBV11-1 and TRBJ1-1; TRBD1 matches at 7 bases. The trim removed 4 bases at V and 8 bases at J, leaving 19 bases unmatched. The CDR3 loop spans 17 amino acids. The V gene's germline CDR1 is SGHAT and CDR2 FQDESV (reference sequence). The CDR3 here is CASSSYRGQTVKSEAFF. DNA of the CDR3: TGTGCCAGCAGCTCTTACCGGGGACAGACGGTAAAGAGCGAAGCTTTCTTT. The full variable domain, in which reference TRBV11-1 and TRBJ1-1 provide the parts outside the CDR3, is EAEVAQSPRYKITEKSQAVAFWCDPISGHATLYWYRQILGQGPELLVQFQDESVVDDSQLPKDRFSAERLKGVDSTLKIQPAELGDSAMYLCASSSYRGQTVKSEAFFGQGTRLTVV.

This clonotype was recorded at least ten times. The gene calls are TRBV19 and TRBJ1-5; tentatively, D is TRBD1 (6 bases). The CDR3 contains 14 residues. Germline loops: CDR1 LNHDA, CDR2 SQIVND (reference sequence). Deletions cut 2 bases from V and 4 bases from J, with 9 bases between. The CDR3 region has the DNA TGTGCCAGTAGTATAACAGGGCCTAATCAGCCCCAGCATTTT. Translated, it gives CASSITGPNQPQHF.

This clonotype has a count of ten or more. The J gene is TRBJ2-2, the V gene TRBV5-1; the D is unclear. The germline V gene encodes CDR1 SGHRS and CDR2 YFSETQ. This CDR3 spans 14 amino acids. The V gene lost 1 base and the J gene lost 4 bases, with 8 bases spanning the gap. The CDR3 DNA reads as TGCGCCAGCAGCTTGACAGAGGCCACCGGGGAGCTGTTTTTT. This codes for CASSLTEATGELFF.

This clonotype appeared many times. This chain joins TRBV29-1 and TRBJ2-7; 10 bases are shared with TRBD1. This CDR3 region has 13 residues. Germline trimming cut 1 base from V and 5 bases from J; bases unmatched to any gene: 2. Germline assignment: CDR1 SQVTM and CDR2 ANQGSEA. The CDR3 is CSVEGQGANEQYF. The CDR3 nucleotides read TGCAGCGTTGAAGGACAGGGGGCCAACGAGCAGTACTTC.

This clonotype showed up many times. The chain links TRBV5-6 to TRBJ2-7; D ambiguous. V was trimmed by 4 bases and J by 6 bases, leaving 14 bases between them. The CDR3 totals 13 residues. Germline V CDR1 and CDR2: SGHDT, YYEEEE. The CDR3 region has the DNA TGTGCCAGCAGCCTCACGGACCTGGGCGAGCAGTACTTC. Translating gives CASSLTDLGEQYF.

This clonotype was detected many times. This chain connects TRBV9 to TRBJ2-1; the match to TRBD1 covers 7 bases. CDR3 size: 14 residues. The ends lost 0 bases at V and 9 bases at J; junction bases unmatched: 6. Germline CDR1 SGDLS, CDR2 YYNGEE. The CDR3 loop reads CASSVAGTGVEQFF. CDR3 coding DNA: TGTGCCAGCAGCGTAGCGGGAACAGGGGTTGAGCAGTTCTTC.

This clonotype was seen at least ten times. The chain uses TRBV20-1 and TRBJ2-3, with D perhaps matching TRBD1 (5 bases). V lost 4 bases, J lost 2 bases, and 10 bases lay in between. Germline CDR1 DFQATT, CDR2 SNEGSKA (reference sequence). This CDR3 has 13 residues. Here the CDR3 DNA reads TGCAGTGCTATCAACAGGTTCACAGATACGCAGTATTTT. This encodes CSAINRFTDTQYF.

This clonotype appeared many times. V is TRBV5-6 and J is TRBJ2-1; D gene ambiguous. V was trimmed by 4 bases and J by 4 bases, leaving 21 bases between them. This CDR3 has 17 amino acids. CDR1 and CDR2 (germline): SGHDT, YYEEEE. CDR3 in amino acids: CASSPTWTALSYNEQFF. The CDR3 DNA is TGTGCCAGCAGCCCAACCTGGACCGCACTTTCATACAATGAGCAGTTCTTC.

This clonotype was detected many times. This chain joins TRBV20-1 and TRBJ2-7; 11 nucleotides line up with TRBD2. The germline gives CDR1 DFQATT, CDR2 SNEGSKA (reference sequence). CDR3 length: 12 residues. With 5 bases clipped from V and 3 bases from J, the junction kept 0 bases outside the gene matches. CDR3 loop: CSAGTSGYEQYF. CDR3 bases: TGCAGTGCTGGGACTAGCGGCTACGAGCAGTACTTC.

This clonotype was observed many times. V gene TRBV27 combines with J gene TRBJ2-3, with TRBD2 matching over 9 bases. The CDR3 is 17 residues long. Trimming took 3 bases from V and 4 from J; bases not matched to a gene: 11. From germline, CDR1 is MNHEY and CDR2 SMNVEV (reference sequence). The CDR3 coding sequence is TGTGCCAGCAGTTTCCGTGGCGGGGGGGCCAAGCCAGATACGCAGTATTTT. Amino acids: CASSFRGGGAKPDTQYF.

This clonotype was observed many times. The chain joins TRBV7-8 to TRBJ2-2, with D uncertain. Germline CDR1 SGHVS, CDR2 FQNEAQ. This CDR3 has 15 residues. The V gene lost 0 bases and the J gene lost 1 base, with 6 bases spanning the gap. Here the CDR3 DNA reads TGTGCCAGCAGCTTAGCTTCTGAGAACACCGGGGAGCTGTTTTTT. Protein product: CASSLASENTGELFF.

This clonotype was seen at least ten times. The rearrangement joins TRBV5-3 to TRBJ1-5; D gene unclear. TRBV5-3 is an ORF, with its function uncertain. There are 14 residues in the CDR3. Trimming shortened V by 0 bases and J by 4 bases, and 8 bases separated the two germline ends. CDR3 bases: TGTGCCAGAAGCTTGGGTAGGGAGAATCAGCCCCAGCATTTT. Its translation: CARSLGRENQPQHF.

In its sample, this clonotype ranks as medium-sized (0.01 to 0.1%). The chain combines TRBV20-1 with TRBJ2-5; 11 bases match TRBD2. Germline V gives CDR1 DFQATT, CDR2 SNEGSKA (reference sequence). With V trimmed by 0 bases and J by 2 bases, 8 bases remained unmatched. This CDR3 is 17 amino acids long. The CDR3 reads CSARDPRLAGPQETQYF. The CDR3, as DNA: TGCAGTGCTAGAGATCCAAGACTAGCGGGACCTCAAGAGACCCAGTACTTC.

This clonotype was counted only a few times. The gene calls are TRBV7-2 and TRBJ1-1; TRBD1 might be the D (5 bases). CDR3 size: 13 residues. The germline V and J ends were trimmed by 1 base and 5 bases, with 8 bases remaining between them. The germline CDR1 and CDR2 sequences are SGHTA and FQGNSA. CDR3 amino acids: CASSLVSGTEAFF. The CDR3 nucleotides are TGTGCCAGCAGCTTAGTCTCAGGGACTGAAGCTTTCTTT. The full variable domain, with the rest looked up from reference TRBV7-2 and TRBJ1-1, is GAGVSQSPSNKVTEKGKDVELRCDPISGHTALYWYRQSLGQGLEFLIYFQGNSAPDKSGLPSDRFSAERTGGSVSTLTIQRTQQEDSAVYLCASSLVSGTEAFFGQGTRLTVV.

This clonotype has ten or more counts. V and J are TRBV5-1 and TRBJ1-1; 12 bases are shared with TRBD1. This CDR3 is 18 amino acids long. V was pared by 0 bases and J by 0 bases, with 6 bases of the junction left unmatched. Germline V lookup: CDR1 SGHRS, CDR2 YFSETQ. The CDR3 coding sequence is TGCGCCAGCAGCTTGGCCCCGGGACAGGGGGCCATGAACACTGAAGCTTTCTTT. It encodes CASSLAPGQGAMNTEAFF.

This clonotype has more than one count but fewer than ten. The chain uses TRBV6-5 and TRBJ1-1; the D gene is possibly TRBD1 (5 bases). Germline V CDR1 and CDR2: MNHEY, SVGAGI. V gave up 6 bases and J gave up 4 bases, with 12 bases separating them. The CDR3 is 13 residues long. As DNA, the CDR3 is TGTGCCAGCAGGATAGGGGTGATCACTGAAGCTTTCTTT. Protein: CASRIGVITEAFF.

By sample fraction, this clonotype is medium-sized (0.01 to 0.1%). The gene calls are TRBV20-1 and TRBJ1-2, with no clear D. CDR3 length equals 13 residues. Germline V gene data show CDR1 as DFQATT and CDR2 as SNEGSKA (reference sequence). V dropped 5 bases and J dropped 1 base, with 11 bases sitting between them. CDR3 amino acids: CSAFYEGNYGYTF. CDR3 nucleotide sequence: TGCAGTGCTTTTTATGAGGGTAACTATGGCTACACCTTC.

Many counts were recorded for this clonotype. The chain joins TRBV19 to TRBJ2-1; 9 bases are a match to TRBD1. Germline V gene lookup returns CDR1 LNHDA and CDR2 SQIVND (reference sequence). The CDR3 runs to 13 residues. Trimming cost V 9 bases and J 7 bases; bases outside gene matches: 7. CDR3 nucleotide sequence: TGTGCCAGCTCCGGGACAGGGAGGAATGAGCAGTTCTTC. It specifies CASSGTGRNEQFF.

This clonotype has a count of ten or more. J is TRBJ2-5 and V is TRBV20-1, with D possibly TRBD2 on 7 matching bases. Germline V gives CDR1 DFQATT, CDR2 SNEGSKA (reference sequence). There are 15 residues in the CDR3. V was pared by 7 bases and J by 2 bases, with 20 bases between. The CDR3 DNA reads as TGCAGTGTAGGAGTGGGGGGGCGGCGGCAAGAGACCCAGTACTTC. Translation: CSVGVGGRRQETQYF.

The table lists this clonotype with many counts. This chain joins TRBV7-2 and TRBJ1-4; D may be TRBD1 (6 bases). Trimming took 1 base from V and 2 from J, leaving 11 bases between them. Germline values: CDR1 SGHTA, CDR2 FQGNSA. The CDR3 is 16 residues long. The CDR3 here is CASSLVGGPTNEKLFF. The CDR3 nucleotides read TGTGCCAGCAGCTTAGTTGGGGGGCCCACTAATGAAAAACTGTTTTTT.

This chain joins TRBV19 and TRBJ1-1, with D maybe TRBD1 (5 bases). The V end was cut by 5 bases, the J end by 0 bases, with 16 bases between. The CDR3 is made up of 16 amino acids. The V gene's germline CDR1 is LNHDA and CDR2 SQIVND (reference sequence). CDR3 region: CASSGRAGHVNTEAFF. CDR3 DNA sequence: TGTGCCAGTAGTGGGAGGGCAGGACACGTGAACACTGAAGCTTTCTTT.

This clonotype was recorded many times. This chain joins TRBV7-9 and TRBJ1-1, with TRBD1 matching over 7 bases. CDR1 and CDR2 from the germline V gene are SEHNR and FQNEAQ (reference sequence). The CDR3 is 15 residues long. With V trimmed by 3 bases and J by 5 bases, 9 bases remained unmatched. CDR3 DNA: TGTGCCAGCAGCTTCGCAGCAGGGGGATGGACTGAAGCTTTCTTT. Amino acid sequence: CASSFAAGGWTEAFF.

This clonotype was recorded at least ten times. J is TRBJ2-3 and V is TRBV11-3; D ambiguous. From germline, CDR1 is SGHNT and CDR2 YENEEA. Trimming left V 0 bases short and J 7 bases short, with 5 bases between. The length of the CDR3 is 12 residues. The CDR3 here is CASSLDRNTQYF. The CDR3 nucleotides are TGTGCCAGCAGCTTAGACAGAAATACGCAGTATTTT. Together with reference TRBV11-3 and TRBJ2-3, the CDR3 gives the full variable domain: EAGVVQSPRYKIIEKKQPVAFWCNPISGHNTLYWYLQNLGQGPELLIRYENEEAVDDSQLPKDRFSAERLKGVDSTLKIQPAELGDSAVYLCASSLDRNTQYFGPGTRLTVL.

This clonotype has a count of ten or more. The chain has TRBV11-2 and TRBJ1-1; D ambiguous. Per germline, CDR1 SGHAT and CDR2 FQNNGV. This CDR3 comprises 14 residues. Trimming cost V 1 base and J 2 bases, with 8 bases left between them. The CDR3 coding sequence is TGTGCCAGCAGCTTAGGATTGGCAAACACTGAAGCTTTCTTT. It specifies CASSLGLANTEAFF.

This clonotype showed up many times. CDR3 residues: CSVGGTDNEKLFF. In DNA form, the CDR3 reads TGCAGCGTTGGCGGGACAGATAATGAAAAACTGTTTTTT. The chain has TRBV29-1 and TRBJ1-4; 7 nucleotides match TRBD1. The CDR3 runs 13 residues. Per germline, CDR1 SQVTM and CDR2 ANQGSEA. V dropped 4 bases and J dropped 4; count of bases not matched to a gene: 3.